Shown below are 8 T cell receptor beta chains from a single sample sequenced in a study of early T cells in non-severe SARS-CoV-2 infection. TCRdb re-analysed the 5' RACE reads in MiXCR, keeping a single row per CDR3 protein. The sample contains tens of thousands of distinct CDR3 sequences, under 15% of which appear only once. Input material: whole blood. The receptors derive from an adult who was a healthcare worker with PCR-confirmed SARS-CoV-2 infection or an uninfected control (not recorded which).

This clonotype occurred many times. DNA of the CDR3: TGTGCCAGCAGCTCTCAGGGAAATGAACAGCCCCAGCATTTT. Its translation is CASSSQGNEQPQHF. This rearrangement joins TRBV7-9 to TRBJ1-5; a weak D match, TRBD1 (5 bases). With 4 bases removed from V and 7 bases from J, the gap between germline ends came to 14 bases. The germline V gene encodes CDR1 SEHNR and CDR2 FQNEAQ (reference sequence). The CDR3 is 14 residues long. Supplemented by reference TRBV7-9 and TRBJ1-5, the full variable domain reads DTGVSQNPRHKITKRGQNVTFRCDPISEHNRLYWYRQTLGQGPEFLTYFQNEAQLEKSRLLSDRFSAERPKGSFSTLEIQRTEQGDSAMYLCASSSQGNEQPQHFGDGTRLSIL.

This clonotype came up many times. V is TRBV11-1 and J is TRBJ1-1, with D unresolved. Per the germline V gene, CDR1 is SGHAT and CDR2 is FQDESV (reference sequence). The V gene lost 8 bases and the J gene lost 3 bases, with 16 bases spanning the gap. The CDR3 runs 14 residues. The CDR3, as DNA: TGTGCCAGCGGGAGGACCCTGATGTACACTGAAGCTTTCTTT. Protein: CASGRTLMYTEAFF.

In DNA, the CDR3 is TGTGCCAGCAGTACACGACTAGCGGAGTACGAGCAGTACTTC. It is translated as CASSTRLAEYEQYF. The chain uses TRBV25-1 and TRBJ2-7, with 9 bases identical to TRBD2. The germline V gene encodes CDR1 MGHDK and CDR2 SYGVNS. The V segment lost 5 bases and the J segment 4 bases; nucleotides outside the gene matches: 6. This CDR3 is built from 14 residues.

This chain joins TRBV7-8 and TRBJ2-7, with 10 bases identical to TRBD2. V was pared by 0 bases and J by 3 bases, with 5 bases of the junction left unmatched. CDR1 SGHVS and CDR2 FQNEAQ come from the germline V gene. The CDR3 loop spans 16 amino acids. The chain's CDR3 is CASSLASASGSYEQYF. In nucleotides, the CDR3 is TGTGCCAGCAGCTTAGCGAGCGCTAGCGGGAGCTACGAGCAGTACTTC.

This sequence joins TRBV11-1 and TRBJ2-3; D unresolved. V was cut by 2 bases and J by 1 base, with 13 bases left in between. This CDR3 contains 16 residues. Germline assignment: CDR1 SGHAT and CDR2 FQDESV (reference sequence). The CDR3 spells CASSLNPWQRTDTQYF. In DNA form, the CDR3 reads TGTGCCAGCAGCTTAAATCCCTGGCAGCGCACAGATACGCAGTATTTT. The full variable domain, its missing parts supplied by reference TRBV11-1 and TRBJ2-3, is EAEVAQSPRYKITEKSQAVAFWCDPISGHATLYWYRQILGQGPELLVQFQDESVVDDSQLPKDRFSAERLKGVDSTLKIQPAELGDSAMYLCASSLNPWQRTDTQYFGPGTRLTVL.

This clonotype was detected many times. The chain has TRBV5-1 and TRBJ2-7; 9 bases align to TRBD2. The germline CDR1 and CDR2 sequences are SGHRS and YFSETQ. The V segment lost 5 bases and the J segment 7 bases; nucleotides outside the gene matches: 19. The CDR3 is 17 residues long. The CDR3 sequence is CASRVTSGNSYGWEQYF. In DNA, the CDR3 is TGCGCCAGCAGAGTGACTAGCGGAAATTCTTACGGGTGGGAGCAGTACTTC.

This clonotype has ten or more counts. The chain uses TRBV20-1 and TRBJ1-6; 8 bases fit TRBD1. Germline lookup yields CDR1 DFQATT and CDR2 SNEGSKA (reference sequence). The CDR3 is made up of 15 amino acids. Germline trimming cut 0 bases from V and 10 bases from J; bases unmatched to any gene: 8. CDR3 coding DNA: TGCAGTGCTAGAGACCTGGACAGGGAGCTCTCACCCCTCCACTTT. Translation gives CSARDLDRELSPLHF.

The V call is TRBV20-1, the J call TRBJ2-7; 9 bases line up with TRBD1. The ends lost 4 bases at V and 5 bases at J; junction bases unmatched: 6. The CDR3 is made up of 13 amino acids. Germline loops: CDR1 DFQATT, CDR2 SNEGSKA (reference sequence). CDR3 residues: CSATSWTGDEQYF. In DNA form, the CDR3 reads TGCAGTGCTACCTCCTGGACAGGGGACGAGCAGTACTTC.